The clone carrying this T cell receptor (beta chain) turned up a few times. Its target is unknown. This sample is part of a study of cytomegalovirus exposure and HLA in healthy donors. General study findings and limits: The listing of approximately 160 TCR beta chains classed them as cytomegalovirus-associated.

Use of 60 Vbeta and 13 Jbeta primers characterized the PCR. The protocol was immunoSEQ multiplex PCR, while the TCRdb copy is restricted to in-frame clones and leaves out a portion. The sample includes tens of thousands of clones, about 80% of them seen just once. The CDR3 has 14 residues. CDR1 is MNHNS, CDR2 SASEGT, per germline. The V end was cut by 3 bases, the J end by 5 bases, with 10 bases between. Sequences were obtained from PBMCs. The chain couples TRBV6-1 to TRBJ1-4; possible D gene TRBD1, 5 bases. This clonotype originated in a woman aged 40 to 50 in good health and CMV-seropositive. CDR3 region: CASSEGGENEKLFF. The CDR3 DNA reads TGTGCCAGCAGTGAGGGGGGGGAAAATGAAAAACTGTTTTTT.